This T cell receptor (beta chain) was sequenced in a study of blood T cell repertoires in COVID-19. Study-wide context: Both acute and convalescent COVID-19 samples were obtained from the United States, Italy and Spain.

Trimming removed 4 bases at V and 5 bases at J, with 12 bases between. Per germline, CDR1 SGHTA and CDR2 FQGNSA. This CDR3 region has 14 residues. TCRdb keeps only in-frame clones here, not all; method: immunoSEQ multiplex PCR. The sample carries some 360,000 clones, 88% recorded once. The rearrangement joins TRBV7-2 to TRBJ2-1; D perhaps matches TRBD1 (5 bases). This TCR was sampled from a woman between 25 and 40 years old who had been exposed to COVID-19. The source material was PBMCs or T cells enriched from blood (not recorded which). This CDR3 reads CASSYDSPNNEQFF. The CDR3 DNA is TGTGCCAGCAGCTACGACAGCCCCAACAATGAGCAGTTCTTC. Variable domain in full (rest from reference TRBV7-2 and TRBJ2-1): GAGVSQSPSNKVTEKGKDVELRCDPISGHTALYWYRQSLGQGLEFLIYFQGNSAPDKSGLPSDRFSAERTGGSVSTLTIQRTQQEDSAVYLCASSYDSPNNEQFFGPGTRLTVL.